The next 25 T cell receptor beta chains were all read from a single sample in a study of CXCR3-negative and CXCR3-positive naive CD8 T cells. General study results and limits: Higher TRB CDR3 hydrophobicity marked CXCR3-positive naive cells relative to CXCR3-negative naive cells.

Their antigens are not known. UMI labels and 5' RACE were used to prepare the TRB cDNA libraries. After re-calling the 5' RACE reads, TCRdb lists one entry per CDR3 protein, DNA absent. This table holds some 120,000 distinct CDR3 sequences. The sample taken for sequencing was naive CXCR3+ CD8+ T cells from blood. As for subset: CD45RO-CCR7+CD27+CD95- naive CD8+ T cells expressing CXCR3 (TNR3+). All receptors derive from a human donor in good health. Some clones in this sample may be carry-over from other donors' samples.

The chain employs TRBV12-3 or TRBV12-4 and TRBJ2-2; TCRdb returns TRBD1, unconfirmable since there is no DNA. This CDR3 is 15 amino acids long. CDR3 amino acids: CASTPWGGGDGELFF.

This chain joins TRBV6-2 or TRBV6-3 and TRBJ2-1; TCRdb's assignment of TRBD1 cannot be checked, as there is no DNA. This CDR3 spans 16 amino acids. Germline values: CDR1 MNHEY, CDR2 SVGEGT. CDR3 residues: CASSSPPGGNPNEQFF.

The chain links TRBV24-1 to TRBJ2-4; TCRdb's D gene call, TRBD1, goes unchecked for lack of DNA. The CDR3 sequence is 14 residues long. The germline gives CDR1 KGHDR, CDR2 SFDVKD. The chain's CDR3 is CATDGTPAKNIQYF.

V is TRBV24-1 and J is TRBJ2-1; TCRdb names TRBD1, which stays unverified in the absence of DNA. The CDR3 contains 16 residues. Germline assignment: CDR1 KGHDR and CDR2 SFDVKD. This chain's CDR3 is CATSDSPGQGNNEQFF.

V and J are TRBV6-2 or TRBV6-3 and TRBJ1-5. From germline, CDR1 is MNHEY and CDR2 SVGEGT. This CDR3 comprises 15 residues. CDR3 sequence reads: CASSELASSNQPQHF.

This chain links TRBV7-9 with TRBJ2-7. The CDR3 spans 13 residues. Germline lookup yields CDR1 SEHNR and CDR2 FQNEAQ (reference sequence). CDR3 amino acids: CASSDREVLEQYF.

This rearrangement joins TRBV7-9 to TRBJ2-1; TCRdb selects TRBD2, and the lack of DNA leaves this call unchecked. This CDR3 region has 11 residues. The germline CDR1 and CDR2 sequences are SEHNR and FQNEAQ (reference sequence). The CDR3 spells CASGPYNEQFF.

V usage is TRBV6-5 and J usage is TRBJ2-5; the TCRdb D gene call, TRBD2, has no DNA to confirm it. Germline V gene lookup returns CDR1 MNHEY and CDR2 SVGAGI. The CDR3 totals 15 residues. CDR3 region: CASSPTSGGQETQYF.

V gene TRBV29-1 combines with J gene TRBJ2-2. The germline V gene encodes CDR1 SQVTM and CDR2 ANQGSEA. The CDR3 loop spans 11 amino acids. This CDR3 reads CSVLGGGELFF.

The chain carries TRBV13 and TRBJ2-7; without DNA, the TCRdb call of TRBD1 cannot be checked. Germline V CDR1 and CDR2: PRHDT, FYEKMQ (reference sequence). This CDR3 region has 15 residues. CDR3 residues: CASSFAGAYTYEQYF.

CDR3 residues: CSAHLAQAGGGLPEQFF. The rearrangement links TRBV20-1 to TRBJ2-1; the D call from TCRdb, TRBD2, cannot be confirmed without DNA. In germline, CDR1 is DFQATT, CDR2 SNEGSKA (reference sequence). CDR3 length: 17 residues.

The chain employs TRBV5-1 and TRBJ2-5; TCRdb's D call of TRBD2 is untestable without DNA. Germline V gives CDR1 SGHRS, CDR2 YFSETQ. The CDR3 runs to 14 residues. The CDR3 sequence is CASSEGLAEETQYF. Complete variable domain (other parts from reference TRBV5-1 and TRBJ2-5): KAGVTQTPRYLIKTRGQQVTLSCSPISGHRSVSWYQQTPGQGLQFLFEYFSETQRNKGNFPGRFSGRQFSNSRSEMNVSTLELGDSALYLCASSEGLAEETQYFGPGTRLLVL.

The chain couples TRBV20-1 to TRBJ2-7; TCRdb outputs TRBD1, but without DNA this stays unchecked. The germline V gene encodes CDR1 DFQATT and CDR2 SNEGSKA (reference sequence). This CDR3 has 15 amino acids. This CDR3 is CSARALDRGGYEQYF.

CDR3 sequence: CASSFQGAGETQYF. This rearrangement joins TRBV12-3 or TRBV12-4 to TRBJ2-5; absent DNA, TCRdb's TRBD1 call cannot be checked. The CDR3 is made up of 14 amino acids.

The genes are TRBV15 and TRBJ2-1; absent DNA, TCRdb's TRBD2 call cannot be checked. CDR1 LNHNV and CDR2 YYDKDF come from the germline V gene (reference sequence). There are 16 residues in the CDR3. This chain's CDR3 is CATMEVKTASYNEQFF.

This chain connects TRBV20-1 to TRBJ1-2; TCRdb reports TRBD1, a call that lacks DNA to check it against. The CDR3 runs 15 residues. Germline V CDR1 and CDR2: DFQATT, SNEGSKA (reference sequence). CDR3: CSARDGGGSNYGYTF.

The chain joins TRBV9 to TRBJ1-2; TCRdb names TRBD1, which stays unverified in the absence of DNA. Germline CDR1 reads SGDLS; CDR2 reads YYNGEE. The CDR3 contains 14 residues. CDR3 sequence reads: CASSGRQGPYGYTF.

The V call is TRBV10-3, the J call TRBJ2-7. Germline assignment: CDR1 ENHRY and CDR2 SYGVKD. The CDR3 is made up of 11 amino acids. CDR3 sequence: CAISGAYEQYF.

The CDR3 spells CASSPQGRDTEAFF. The rearrangement joins TRBV7-8 to TRBJ1-1. CDR1 is SGHVS, CDR2 FQNEAQ, per germline. The CDR3 is 14 residues long.

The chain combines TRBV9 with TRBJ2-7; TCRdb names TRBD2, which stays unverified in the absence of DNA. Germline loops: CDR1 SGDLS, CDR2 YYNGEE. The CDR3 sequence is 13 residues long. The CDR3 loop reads CASSPRAVHEQYF. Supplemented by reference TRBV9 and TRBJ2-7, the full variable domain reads DSGVTQTPKHLITATGQRVTLRCSPRSGDLSVYWYQQSLDQGLQFLIQYYNGEERAKGNILERFSAQQFPDLHSELNLSSLELGDSALYFCASSPRAVHEQYFGPGTRLTVT.

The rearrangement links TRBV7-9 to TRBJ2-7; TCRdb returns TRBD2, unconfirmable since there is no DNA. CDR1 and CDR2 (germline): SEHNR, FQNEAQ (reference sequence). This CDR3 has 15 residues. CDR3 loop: CASSPLTSSWSEQYF.

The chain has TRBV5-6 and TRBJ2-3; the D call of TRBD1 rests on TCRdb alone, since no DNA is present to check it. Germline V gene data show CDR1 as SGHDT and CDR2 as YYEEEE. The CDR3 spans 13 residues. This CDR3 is CASSSGLGDTQYF.

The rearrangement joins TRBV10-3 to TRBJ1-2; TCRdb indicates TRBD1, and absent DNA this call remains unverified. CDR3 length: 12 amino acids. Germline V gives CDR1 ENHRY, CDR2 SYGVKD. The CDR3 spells CAIRDRAYGYTF.

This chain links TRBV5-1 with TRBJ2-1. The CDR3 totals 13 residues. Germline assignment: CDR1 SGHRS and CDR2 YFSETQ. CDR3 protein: CASNRGYNNEQFF. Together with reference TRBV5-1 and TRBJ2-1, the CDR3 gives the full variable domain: KAGVTQTPRYLIKTRGQQVTLSCSPISGHRSVSWYQQTPGQGLQFLFEYFSETQRNKGNFPGRFSGRQFSNSRSEMNVSTLELGDSALYLCASNRGYNNEQFFGPGTRLTVL.

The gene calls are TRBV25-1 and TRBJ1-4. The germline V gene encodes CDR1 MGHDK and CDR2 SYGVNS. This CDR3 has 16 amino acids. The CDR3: CASSDSLGRMGEKLFF. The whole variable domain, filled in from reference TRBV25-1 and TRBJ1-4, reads EADIYQTPRYLVIGTGKKITLECSQTMGHDKMYWYQQDPGMELHLIHYSYGVNSTEKGDLSSESTVSRIRTEHFPLTLESARPSHTSQYLCASSDSLGRMGEKLFFGSGTQLSVL.